The rows below give T cell receptor beta chains drawn from one sample of a study of shared clonotypes between healthy human individuals. The data were produced by immunoSEQ multiplex PCR, yet TCRdb's version contains in-frame clones alone and is incomplete. The sample holds some 2 million clones, about 95% seen once. The sequenced sample was naive CD8+ T cells sorted from blood. The receptors were gathered from a man aged 18 to 30 in good health. CDR3s include the opening cysteine and the closing phenylalanine or tryptophan. D genes are given only for firm matches. Size is stated for part of the rows, as once, few or many counts, or as a class when the clone is expanded.

TRBV10-3	NA	TRBJ2-1	once	TGTGCCATCAGTGTTCCGGGAGCGGAAAATGAGCAGTTCTTC	CAISVPGAENEQFF
TRBV7-3	NA	TRBJ2-7	NA	TGTGCCATCAGCTCGGGGCGAGCAACCTACGAGCAGTACTTC	CAISSGRATYEQYF
TRBV11-2	TRBD1	TRBJ1-1	NA	TGTGCCAGCAGCGACAGGGGGGGTTGGACTGAAGCTTTCTTT	CASSDRGGWTEAFF
TRBV11-2	NA	TRBJ2-7	NA	TGTGCCAGCAGCGATGCCCAGGGGTACTACGAGCAGTACTTC	CASSDAQGYYEQYF
TRBV7-2	NA	TRBJ1-5	NA	TGTGCCAGTTCGGCGGGGGGCTCCAATCAGCCCCAGCATTTT	CASSAGGSNQPQHF
TRBV5-4	TRBD2	TRBJ2-1	NA	TGTGCCAGCAGCTGGAGCGGGAGTGGCCATGAGCAGTTCTTC	CASSWSGSGHEQFF
TRBV4-1	TRBD1	TRBJ2-1	NA	TGCGCCAGCAGCCTCCGACAGGGGTGGGATGAGCAGTTCTTC	CASSLRQGWDEQFF
TRBV5-8	TRBD2	TRBJ2-7	NA	TGTGCCAGCAGCTTAACTAGCGACTACGAGCAGTACTTC	CASSLTSDYEQYF
TRBV27	NA	TRBJ2-3	NA	TGTGCCAGCAGTTTAGAAGGTATACGCACAGATACGCAGTATTTT	CASSLEGIRTDTQYF
TRBV19	NA	TRBJ2-2	NA	TGTGCCAGTAGTATACCCCCTCCGGGGACGAACACCGGGGAGCTGTTTTTT	CASSIPPPGTNTGELFF
TRBV28	NA	TRBJ2-1	NA	TGTGCCACCACCGGGACATCTTCCTACAATGAGCAGTTCTTC	CATTGTSSYNEQFF
TRBV28	NA	TRBJ1-2	NA	TGTGCCAGCACCCAGGGAGAGGGTGGCTACACCTTC	CASTQGEGGYTF
TRBV29-1	NA	TRBJ2-1	NA	TGCAGCGTTACCGGTGGGGGGCAGGGTTACAATGAGCAGTTCTTC	CSVTGGGQGYNEQFF
TRBV6-1	NA	TRBJ1-1	NA	TGTGCCAGCAGTGATCTTCGACTGAACACTGAAGCTTTCTTT	CASSDLRLNTEAFF
TRBV5-1	TRBD2	TRBJ2-1	NA	TGCGCCAGCAGCTTGGCCGCGGGGGGCCCTTATAATGAGCAGTTCTTC	CASSLAAGGPYNEQFF
TRBV11-2	TRBD1	TRBJ2-1	NA	TGTGCCAGCAGCGTACAGGGGAATGAGCAGTTCTTC	CASSVQGNEQFF
TRBV13	TRBD2	TRBJ2-3	NA	TGTGCCAGCAGCCCTCGGACTAGCGGCACAGATACGCAGTATTTT	CASSPRTSGTDTQYF
TRBV18	NA	TRBJ2-5	NA	TGTGCCAGCTCCCCGGAGAGGGAACCACCGTTGGTCCAGTACTTC	CASSPEREPPLVQYF
TRBV5-1	NA	TRBJ1-1	NA	TGCGCCAGCAGCTCTCAGGGTACTGAAGCTTTCTTT	CASSSQGTEAFF
TRBV7-3	NA	TRBJ2-2	NA	TGTGCCAGCAGCTTATCCGGCGGGTCCGGGGAGCTGTTTTTT	CASSLSGGSGELFF
TRBV2	TRBD2	TRBJ2-5	NA	TGTGCCAGCAGTGAGGGGGTAGCGGGGGCCCAAGAGACCCAGTACTTC	CASSEGVAGAQETQYF
TRBV27	TRBD1	TRBJ1-5	NA	TGTGCCAGCAGTTTATGGGGACAGGGGGCTAACGTCAATCAGCCCCAGCATTTT	CASSLWGQGANVNQPQHF
TRBV30	NA	TRBJ2-7	NA	TGTGCCTGGCGCAGGGGTGGATACGAGCAGTACTTC	CAWRRGGYEQYF
TRBV14	NA	TRBJ1-2	NA	TGTGCCAGCAGCCAAGATAGGAGGTTCGGCTACACCTTC	CASSQDRRFGYTF
TRBV27	TRBD2	TRBJ2-1	NA	TGTGCCAGCAGTTTACTAGCGGGGGGGCCCTCCTACAATGAGCAGTTCTTC	CASSLLAGGPSYNEQFF
TRBV10-2	NA	TRBJ2-7	NA	TGCGCCAGCTCGGACCACGAGCAGTACTTC	CASSDHEQYF
TRBV7-2	TRBD2	TRBJ2-7	NA	TGTGCCAGCAGCTTAGATGCTAGCGGCTCCTACGAGCAGTACTTC	CASSLDASGSYEQYF
TRBV28	NA	TRBJ2-5	NA	TGTGCCAGCAAACTAAGCCCTGGACAGAGCGAGACCCAGTACTTC	CASKLSPGQSETQYF
TRBV2	TRBD1	TRBJ2-3	NA	TGTGCCAGCAGCGGAGACAGGGCTAGCACAGATACGCAGTATTTT	CASSGDRASTDTQYF
TRBV9	TRBD2	TRBJ2-7	once	TGTGCCAGCAGCTTAAGCGGGATAAACTCCTACGAGCAGTACTTC	CASSLSGINSYEQYF
TRBV5-1	TRBD2	TRBJ2-7	NA	TGCGCCAGCAGCACGGGACTATTCTACGAGCAGTACTTC	CASSTGLFYEQYF